The rows below give T cell receptor beta chains drawn from one sample of a study of cytomegalovirus exposure and HLA in healthy donors. Generated by immunoSEQ multiplex PCR, the TCRdb table keeps only in-frame clones and is missing some. Here the sample spans about 110,000 clones, around 80% being singletons. Sequencing used PBMCs. Receptor source: a man aged 18 to 30 in good health and CMV-seronegative. Both conserved end residues are part of each CDR3. A D gene is named only where the DNA matches it firmly. For some rows the clone size is stated as once, few or many, or as a class when expanded; others skip it.

clone_size j_call d_call v_call cdr3_aa
NA TRBJ2-1 NA TRBV7-9 CASSLEGAYNEQFF
NA TRBJ2-1 NA TRBV19 CASSSGHLNSYNEQFF
NA TRBJ2-5 NA TRBV5-6 CASSPEIAETQYF
NA TRBJ2-1 NA TRBV7-2 CASARDFAYNEQFF
NA TRBJ2-7 NA TRBV7-2 CASSSLLDSYEQYF
NA TRBJ2-1 NA TRBV11-2 CASSEGVNNEQFF
NA TRBJ2-3 TRBD1 TRBV6-4 CASSKTGGTNTQYF
NA TRBJ2-7 TRBD2 TRBV7-8 CASSSKREGSYEQYF
NA TRBJ1-1 NA TRBV11-2 CASSEGRRTGNTEAFF
NA TRBJ2-7 NA TRBV4-3 CASSQDWGSSYEQYF
NA TRBJ2-7 NA TRBV27 CASGLGGREQYF
once TRBJ1-2 NA TRBV28 CASSFSTAGSYGYTF
NA TRBJ2-3 NA TRBV11-2 CASSWRGGTDTQYF
NA TRBJ2-3 TRBD2 TRBV19 CASSIPGLADTQYF
NA TRBJ1-5 NA TRBV27 CASSFSGSNQPQHF
NA TRBJ2-7 TRBD1 TRBV9 CASSVSQGDEQYF
NA TRBJ2-3 TRBD2 TRBV7-2 CASSLGLAGRTDTQYF
NA TRBJ2-1 NA TRBV7-9 CASSLAVREVNEQFF
NA TRBJ2-2 TRBD2 TRBV19 CASSMWREMSGELFF
once TRBJ2-5 NA TRBV28 CASSLGAAGSWETQYF
NA NA NA TRBV6-5 CASSSPGSAYEQYF
NA TRBJ2-7 NA TRBV27 CASRWGTSSSYEQYF
NA TRBJ1-2 NA TRBV6-6 CASSPGRIKYGYTF
NA TRBJ1-1 NA TRBV27 CASSLSPTGRTEAFF
few TRBJ2-7 NA TRBV4-1 CASSRTTGEDSYEQYF
NA TRBJ1-1 NA TRBV2 CASAFRVGPGTEAFF
NA TRBJ1-3 TRBD1 TRBV9 CASSPTGQVTSGNTIYF